This T cell receptor beta chain was obtained from a study of T cells in Graves' hyperthyroidism and ophthalmopathy. TCR beta CDR3 region amplification was performed from RNA transcripts. The TCR CDR3 was amplified in a first-round RT-PCR using the HTBI primer set. TCRdb re-derived calls from the multiplex PCR reads in MiXCR, one entry per CDR3 protein. The sample holds about 520,000 distinct CDR3 sequences, roughly a quarter seen once. This clonotype showed up many times. Germline loops: CDR1 MNHNS, CDR2 SASEGT. V shed 3 bases and J shed 4 bases, with 15 bases lying between them. The CDR3 has 15 residues. Ophthalmopathy patients had Clinical Activity Score at least 3, NOSPECS grade at least 4, duration under 3 months. An approximately 10 ml volume of fresh peripheral blood provided the PBMCs.

The chain employs TRBV6-1 and TRBJ1-1, with D tentatively TRBD1 (6 bases). The receptor was isolated from a woman aged 25 to 39 with Graves' ophthalmopathy. Sequenced sample: blood. CDR3 amino acids: CASSDVRGSGTEAFF. The DNA for the CDR3 is TGTGCCAGCAGTGACGTTAGGGGGTCGGGCACTGAAGCTTTCTTT.